The rows below give T cell receptor beta chains drawn from one sample of a study of cytomegalovirus exposure and HLA in healthy donors. Clones were sequenced by immunoSEQ multiplex PCR, and TCRdb holds only the in-frame ones, with some missing. The repertoire holds about 170,000 clones, with about 96% as singletons. Sequenced material: PBMCs. The receptor set was obtained from a young woman in good health and CMV-seronegative. Each CDR3 is given with its conserved first and last residue. D genes are given only for firm matches. The size of a clone is reported for some rows only, either as once, few or many, or as a class for expanded clones.

j_gene,v_gene,abundance,d_gene,CDR3nt,CDR3aa
TRBJ2-1,TRBV6-6,NA,NA,TGTGCCAGCAGGATATCCGGGGTCAGTGAGCAGTTCTTC,CASRISGVSEQFF
TRBJ1-3,TRBV7-2,NA,TRBD1,TGTGCCAGCAGCGGACAGGGGTCTGGTGGAAACACCATATATTTT,CASSGQGSGGNTIYF
TRBJ1-5,TRBV21-1,NA,NA,TGTGCCAGCAGCACACCGACAGGACCCTACAATCAGCCCCAGCATTTT,CASSTPTGPYNQPQHF
TRBJ1-1,TRBV7-9,NA,TRBD1,TGTGCCAGCAGCCCCTGGACAGGGAGGAACACTGAAGCTTTCTTT,CASSPWTGRNTEAFF
TRBJ1-3,TRBV5-1,NA,NA,TGCGCCAGCACGGGTGAGGGCTCTGGAAACACCATATATTTT,CASTGEGSGNTIYF
TRBJ1-2,TRBV15,NA,NA,TGTGCCACCAGCAGAGATCACCAGTATGGCTACACCTTC,CATSRDHQYGYTF
TRBJ2-7,TRBV7-2,NA,TRBD2,TGTGCCAGCAGCTTGACTAGCGGTTCCTACGAGCAGTACTTC,CASSLTSGSYEQYF
TRBJ2-1,TRBV4-3,NA,NA,TGCGCCAGCAGTCAGGGGGGAAGCTCCTACAATGAGCAGTTCTTC,CASSQGGSSYNEQFF
TRBJ1-1,TRBV6-6,NA,NA,TGTGCCAGCAGTTGGGGTCGGGGGAACACTGAAGCTTTCTTT,CASSWGRGNTEAFF
TRBJ1-2,TRBV29-1,NA,NA,TGCAGCGCCGAAGTTTCAGGGGCTGGTGGCTACACCTTC,CSAEVSGAGGYTF
TRBJ2-5,TRBV9,NA,TRBD2,TGTGCCAGCAGCGTAGAGGGACTAGCGGGGACAAAAGAGACCCAGTACTTC,CASSVEGLAGTKETQYF
TRBJ1-5,TRBV2,NA,NA,TGTGCCAGCAGTGTAGATCAGCCCCAGCATTTT,CASSVDQPQHF
TRBJ2-1,TRBV5-1,NA,TRBD2,TGCGCCAGCAGCCAGGGACTAGCTAGTGAGCAGTTCTTC,CASSQGLASEQFF
TRBJ2-2,TRBV5-4,NA,TRBD1,TGTGCCAGCAGCGTACAGGGGGTTAACACCGGGGAGCTGTTTTTT,CASSVQGVNTGELFF
TRBJ2-1,TRBV6-5,NA,TRBD2,TGTGCCAGCAGTTTCAGACTAGCGGGGGTCGACAATGAGCAGTTCTTC,CASSFRLAGVDNEQFF
TRBJ1-2,TRBV5-1,NA,TRBD1,TGCGCCACCACGACAGGGGGCACGAGCTATGGCTACACCTTC,CATTTGGTSYGYTF
TRBJ1-1,TRBV5-4,NA,TRBD1,TGTGCCAGCAGCTTGGGACAGGGGGCTAGGAAGAACACTGAAGCTTTCTTT,CASSLGQGARKNTEAFF
TRBJ2-3,TRBV6-4,NA,NA,TGTGCCAGCAGTGGGGGGGACAGTCCCACAGATACGCAGTATTTT,CASSGGDSPTDTQYF
TRBJ1-2,TRBV6-5,NA,NA,TGTGCCAGCAGTCGCGGAGTTGAAGGCGGTGGCTACACCTTC,CASSRGVEGGGYTF
TRBJ1-3,TRBV7-8,NA,NA,TGTGCCAGCAGCTTAGTGGCGGACTCTGGAAACACCATATATTTT,CASSLVADSGNTIYF
TRBJ2-1,TRBV7-9,NA,NA,TGTGCCAGCAGCTCCGGACTTTACAATGAGCAGTTCTTC,CASSSGLYNEQFF
TRBJ1-2,TRBV6-5,NA,NA,TGTGCCAGCAGATCTTCCTCGGGGGGTGGCTATGGCTACACCTTC,CASRSSSGGGYGYTF
TRBJ1-2,TRBV6-5,NA,NA,TGTGCCAGCAGTCAGGGTGGTGGCTACACCTTC,CASSQGGGYTF
TRBJ2-3,TRBV2,NA,TRBD1,TGTGCCAGCAGTTCGACAGGGGACGCGGCTAATACGCAGTATTTT,CASSSTGDAANTQYF
TRBJ1-2,TRBV4-1,NA,NA,TGCGCCAGCAGCCAAGTATCGATAGGAGTTAACTATGGCTACACCTTC,CASSQVSIGVNYGYTF
TRBJ2-1,TRBV9,few,NA,TGTGCCAGCAGCGTAAACGGGGATCCGTACAATGAGCAGTTCTTC,CASSVNGDPYNEQFF
TRBJ2-1,TRBV5-1,NA,NA,TGCGCCAGCAGCTTGGAGGTTAGTCGGGTTTCTGAGCAGTTCTTC,CASSLEVSRVSEQFF
TRBJ1-1,TRBV6-5,NA,NA,TGTGCCAGCAACTCGCGGACTGAAGCTTTCTTT,CASNSRTEAFF
TRBJ2-5,TRBV6-6,NA,NA,TGTGCCAGCACCCTGGGGGGGGGCCTCCAAGAGACCCAGTACTTC,CASTLGGGLQETQYF
TRBJ1-5,TRBV18,NA,NA,TGTGCCAGCTCCACCTTAGAGGGGGACAATCAGCCCCAGCATTTT,CASSTLEGDNQPQHF
TRBJ2-3,TRBV7-3,NA,TRBD1,TGTGCCAGCAGCTCTCGAGACAGGGGGCCCACAGATACGCAGTATTTT,CASSSRDRGPTDTQYF
TRBJ2-3,TRBV19,NA,TRBD2,TGTGCCAGTAGTTCCGGGACTAGCGGCCTCACAGATACGCAGTATTTT,CASSSGTSGLTDTQYF
TRBJ2-7,TRBV7-3,NA,TRBD2,TGTGCCAGCAGCTTACAAGCGGGGAACTCCTACGAGCAGTACTTC,CASSLQAGNSYEQYF
TRBJ1-1,TRBV11-1,NA,NA,TGTGCCAGCAGCCCAGGGGATTCGTACACTGAAGCTTTCTTT,CASSPGDSYTEAFF
TRBJ1-1,TRBV6-4,once,NA,TGTGCCAGCAGTGACTCGGCTAACACTGAAGCTTTCTTT,CASSDSANTEAFF
TRBJ2-5,TRBV5-1,NA,NA,TGCGCCAGCAGCCCCTCGGACACCCAAGAGACCCAGTACTTC,CASSPSDTQETQYF
TRBJ1-4,TRBV19,NA,TRBD1,TGTGCCAGTAGTTCTCCGGGACAGGGTAATGAAAAACTGTTTTTT,CASSSPGQGNEKLFF
TRBJ1-1,TRBV19,NA,TRBD1,TGTGCCAGTAGTATTTGGACAGGGCCTAACACTGAAGCTTTCTTT,CASSIWTGPNTEAFF
TRBJ1-6,TRBV7-9,few,TRBD1,TGTGCCAGCAGCTTAGTCCAGGGGGCGGGTTCACCCCTCCACTTT,CASSLVQGAGSPLHF
TRBJ1-1,TRBV19,NA,NA,TGTGCCAGTAGTATAGGGGGTCCAGGGGATACTGAAGCTTTCTTT,CASSIGGPGDTEAFF
TRBJ2-7,TRBV1,once,NA,TGCACCAGCAGCCTCACCGGAGCTAGCGAGCAGTACTTC,CTSSLTGASEQYF
TRBJ2-6,TRBV11-2,NA,TRBD1,TGTGCCAGCAGCACTACGACAGGGTGGGGGACTGGGGCCAACGTCCTGACTTTC,CASSTTTGWGTGANVLTF
TRBJ1-5,TRBV6-1,NA,TRBD1,TGTGCCAGCAGTGATCCGGGACAGAATCAGCCCCAGCATTTT,CASSDPGQNQPQHF
TRBJ2-1,TRBV4-3,NA,NA,TGCGCCAGCAGCCAATCGAGGGTCAGCTCCTACAATGAGCAGTTCTTC,CASSQSRVSSYNEQFF
TRBJ2-5,TRBV25-1,NA,NA,TGTGCCAGCAGCCGCGCGGGGTCGGGGGAGACCCAGTACTTC,CASSRAGSGETQYF
TRBJ2-3,TRBV7-8,NA,NA,TGTGCCAGCAGCTCCGCCGGAGAAGTCACAGATACGCAGTATTTT,CASSSAGEVTDTQYF
TRBJ2-4,TRBV5-4,NA,NA,TGTGCCAGCAGCCGTGGACAGAACGGGAACATTCAGTACTTC,CASSRGQNGNIQYF
TRBJ1-2,TRBV7-9,NA,NA,TGTGCCAGCAGCCCGGAACGGGACACCTATGGCTACACCTTC,CASSPERDTYGYTF
TRBJ1-4,TRBV5-1,NA,NA,TGCGCCAGCACCCAAGGCGGGGCTAATGAAAAACTGTTTTTT,CASTQGGANEKLFF
TRBJ2-2,TRBV7-2,NA,NA,TGTGCCAGCAGCATCTACAGGGCAGACACCGGGGAGCTGTTTTTT,CASSIYRADTGELFF
TRBJ2-7,TRBV5-4,NA,NA,TGTGCCAGCAGCTTAGGTCCTCAGGTCTACGAGCAGTACTTC,CASSLGPQVYEQYF
TRBJ1-2,TRBV6-5,few,TRBD1,TGTGCCAGCAGGGCCGGGACAGGCTATGGCTACACCTTC,CASRAGTGYGYTF
TRBJ2-1,TRBV7-2,NA,NA,TGTGCCAGCAGCGGGAAGTCGGGTTTTACTAGCTCCTACAATGAGCAGTTCTTC,CASSGKSGFTSSYNEQFF
TRBJ2-3,TRBV9,NA,TRBD2,TGTGCCAGCAGCCTCCCTAGCGGGGGGGGTGTAGATACGCAGTATTTT,CASSLPSGGGVDTQYF